This T cell receptor (beta chain) was recorded in a study of CD4+ T cells in melanoma. The length of the CDR3 is 15 residues. Germline V lookup: CDR1 LNHNV, CDR2 YYDKDF (reference sequence). The ends were cut back, 0 bases at V and 2 bases at J, with 10 bases in the middle. Using immunoSEQ multiplex PCR, the repertoire was profiled, and TCRdb retains in-frame clones only, with some absent. The table shows around 100,000 clones, with 92% occurring only once. The sequenced sample consisted of peripheral blood. The origin of this receptor is a human donor with melanoma. The rearrangement uses TRBV15 and TRBJ1-1; the D is unclear. The CDR3 loop is CATSRDPEVNTEAFF. CDR3 coding DNA: TGTGCCACCAGCAGAGATCCGGAGGTAAACACTGAAGCTTTCTTT. Full variable domain (missing parts from reference TRBV15 and TRBJ1-1): DAMVIQNPRYQVTQFGKPVTLSCSQTLNHNVMYWYQQKSSQAPKLLFHYYDKDFNNEADTPDNFQSRRPNTSFCFLDIRSPGLGDTAMYLCATSRDPEVNTEAFFGQGTRLTVV.